This T cell receptor beta chain was observed in a study of blood T cells in healthy people across ages. Through a sample-barcoded 5' primer and a J-beta primer mix, a second PCR was run for roughly 7 to 11 cycles. TCRdb reprocessed the 5' RACE reads via MiXCR and lists one record per CDR3 protein. The sample records about 1.7 million distinct CDR3 sequences, 28% being singletons. Study conclusions and caveats: Age showed a roughly linear inverse relationship with TCR beta diversity per million T cells. PBMC samples, being unsorted, prevented any conclusive comparison of naive and antigen-experienced cells. Naive CD4+ cell counts and diversity both ran higher in long-lived than in aged donors.

About this clonotype itself: The antigen remains undetermined.

CDR1 SGHRS and CDR2 YFSETQ come from the germline V gene. CDR3 length: 15 amino acids. Trimming left V 5 bases short and J 0 bases short, with 14 bases between. This chain links TRBV5-1 with TRBJ1-1, with no clear D. The sample was blood. The sequence came from a woman aged 25 to 39 in good health. The CDR3 region has the DNA TGCGCCAGCAGACCGGCAGCGGGTATGAACACTGAAGCTTTCTTT. It encodes CASRPAAGMNTEAFF.